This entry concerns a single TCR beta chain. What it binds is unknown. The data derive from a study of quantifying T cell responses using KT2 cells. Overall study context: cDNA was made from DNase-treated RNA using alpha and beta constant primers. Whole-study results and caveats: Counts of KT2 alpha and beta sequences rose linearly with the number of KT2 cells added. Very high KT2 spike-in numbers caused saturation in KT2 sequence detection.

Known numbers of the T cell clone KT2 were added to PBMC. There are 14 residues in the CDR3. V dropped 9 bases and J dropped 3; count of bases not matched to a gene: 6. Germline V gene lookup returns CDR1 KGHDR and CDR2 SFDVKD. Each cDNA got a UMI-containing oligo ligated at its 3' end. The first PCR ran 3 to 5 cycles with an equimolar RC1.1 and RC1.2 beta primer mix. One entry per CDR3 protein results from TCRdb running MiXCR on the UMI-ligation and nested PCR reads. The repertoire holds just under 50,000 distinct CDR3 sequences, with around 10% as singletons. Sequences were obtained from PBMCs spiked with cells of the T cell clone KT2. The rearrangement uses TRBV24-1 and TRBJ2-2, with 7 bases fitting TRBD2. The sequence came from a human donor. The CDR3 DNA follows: TGTGCCACCGTGGTGGGGGGGTACACCGGGGAGCTGTTTTTT. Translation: CATVVGGYTGELFF.